This TCR beta chain was captured in a study of CD8 T cells in ankylosing spondylitis (dated by TCRdb to about 2017). Background for the entire study: The study profiled T cell receptor beta repertoires in healthy donors and ankylosing spondylitis patients to find disease-linked TCR variants. Peripheral blood samples were taken, and synovial fluid was additionally collected from ankylosing spondylitis patients. The full study cohort comprised 20 to 25 ankylosing spondylitis patients and approximately 100 healthy donors.

What the work shows at the level of the full study, not this receptor alone: Some motif variants were previously reported in synovial fluid and blood of reactive arthritis patients, suggesting common disease-initiation mechanisms. Significant enrichment of the disease-linked clones was reported in matched synovial fluid samples from ankylosing spondylitis patients. In peripheral blood, the disease-linked clones were found at relatively low frequencies and had a CD8+ phenotype. A TCR beta motif of eight highly homologous amino acid variants appeared characteristic of blood from ankylosing spondylitis patients.

This clonotype was seen ten or more times. What this receptor recognizes is not known. No much larger clone exists at a distance of one base, and base qualities are not known. TCRdb records Illumina MiSeq as the sequencer. TCR beta libraries were prepared by quantitative 5'-RACE with molecular barcodes. The paper's processing steps were these. To identify disease-linked TCR variants, a new computational method was used, one built on a probabilistic model of VDJ rearrangement. TCRdb passed the public sequencing reads through fastp at Q25 and MiXCR, retaining productive beta sequences. Here each entry gathers all rows of one CDR3 protein and keeps the most common genes and DNA. The V and J calls and clone size are TCRdb's, not the authors'. The sample table lists fewer than 25,000 distinct CDR3 sequences, approximately 13% of them with a count of one. Around 30% of the sample comes from the top ten. V loses 0 bases of germline sequence and J loses 4 bases, and the interval between the two ends is 12 bases. The CDR3 covers 15 residues, taking in both the cysteine and the phenylalanine. Just CDR3 DNA is preserved here, 45 bases in frame from base 1. The germline V gene (reference sequence) gives CDR1 as DFQATT and CDR2 as SNEGSKA.

This receptor was identified in a male donor with ankylosing spondylitis or in good health (not recorded which). The receptor chain draws on TRBV20-1 and TRBJ2-2; TRBD1 might be the D gene, on 5 matching bases. Sequenced: blood. The CDR3 in this case is CSARDFGRATGELFF. The nucleotide sequence reads TGCAGTGCTAGAGATTTTGGCAGGGCCACCGGGGAGCTGTTTTTT.